These 18 T cell receptor beta chains share one sample of origin, sequenced in a study of cytomegalovirus exposure and HLA in healthy donors. The PCR employed 60 Vbeta primers together with 13 Jbeta primers. This table comes from immunoSEQ multiplex PCR, and its TCRdb copy is limited to in-frame clones, with some not included. Among approximately 170,000 clones listed, around 74% were seen once. The sample comprised PBMCs. These receptors were taken from a female donor in good health and CMV-seronegative.

V and J are TRBV28 and TRBJ1-1; 10 positions agree with TRBD1. V was pared by 2 bases and J by 9 bases, with 12 bases of the junction left unmatched. Per germline, CDR1 MDHEN and CDR2 SYDVKM. The length of the CDR3 is 16 residues. CDR3 nucleotide sequence: TGTGCCAGCAGTTTAAGATCGACAGGGGGCGAAGGTAAAGCTTTCTTT. Translated, it gives CASSLRSTGGEGKAFF.

The chain joins TRBV5-6 to TRBJ1-1; 7 positions agree with TRBD1. CDR1 is SGHDT, CDR2 YYEEEE, per germline. The CDR3 extends over 16 amino acids. The ends lost 0 bases at V and 1 base at J; junction bases unmatched: 6. The CDR3 bases are TGTGCCAGCAGCTTGGCCCTAGACAGGGAGAACACTGAAGCTTTCTTT. Translation gives CASSLALDRENTEAFF. Complete variable domain (other parts from reference TRBV5-6 and TRBJ1-1): DAGVTQSPTHLIKTRGQQVTLRCSPKSGHDTVSWYQQALGQGPQFIFQYYEEEERQRGNFPDRFSGHQFPNYSSELNVNALLLGDSALYLCASSLALDRENTEAFFGQGTRLTVV.

The chain couples TRBV28 to TRBJ1-2; the match to TRBD1 covers 7 bases. This CDR3 has 13 residues. Germline CDR1 and CDR2: MDHEN and SYDVKM. The junction had 9 bases not matched to a gene; V was cut back by 6 bases and J by 8 bases. The CDR3 protein is CASSGQVGRGYTF. The CDR3 DNA follows: TGTGCCAGCAGCGGACAGGTCGGACGAGGCTACACCTTC.

This rearrangement joins TRBV9 to TRBJ1-1; 9 nucleotides match TRBD1. J was trimmed by 4 bases and V by 7 bases; bases with no gene match: 5. This CDR3 region has 13 residues. Germline V gives CDR1 SGDLS, CDR2 YYNGEE. CDR3 coding DNA: TGTGCCAGCGGGACAGGGACTGGCACTGAAGCTTTCTTT. Protein: CASGTGTGTEAFF.

The chain links TRBV7-9 to TRBJ2-7; D may be TRBD2 (6 bases). V was clipped by 5 bases and J by 7 bases, with 18 bases between them. The V gene's germline CDR1 is SEHNR and CDR2 FQNEAQ (reference sequence). The CDR3 extends over 14 amino acids. The CDR3 sequence is CASSPLGTGTEQYF. CDR3 DNA: TGTGCCAGCAGCCCACTCGGGACTGGCACGGAGCAGTACTTC. Together with reference TRBV7-9 and TRBJ2-7, the CDR3 gives the full variable domain: DTGVSQNPRHKITKRGQNVTFRCDPISEHNRLYWYRQTLGQGPEFLTYFQNEAQLEKSRLLSDRFSAERPKGSFSTLEIQRTEQGDSAMYLCASSPLGTGTEQYFGPGTRLTVT.

J is TRBJ1-4 and V is TRBV11-1; 7 nucleotides match TRBD1. CDR1 is SGHAT, CDR2 FQDESV, per germline (reference sequence). V was clipped by 5 bases and J by 6 bases; unmatched bases: 9. The CDR3 totals 15 residues. The DNA of the CDR3 is TGTGCCAGCAGCCAGGGGGGAACCTATGATGAAAAACTGTTTTTT. Protein product: CASSQGGTYDEKLFF.

The DNA for the CDR3 is TGTGCCAGCAGCTTGAATCTAAACAGGGGTATGAACGAGCAGTACTTC. Protein product: CASSLNLNRGMNEQYF. J is TRBJ2-7 and V is TRBV5-6, with 7 bases fitting TRBD1. The CDR3 runs 16 residues. With 1 base clipped from V and 5 bases from J, the junction kept 12 bases outside the gene matches. Germline CDR1 and CDR2: SGHDT and YYEEEE.

The J gene is TRBJ1-1, the V gene TRBV14; TRBD1 might be the D (6 bases). The CDR3 consists of 14 residues. Germline CDR1 SGHDN, CDR2 FVKESK. Deletions cut 5 bases from V and 1 base from J, with 11 bases between. The CDR3 spells CASSAGTRNTEAFF. The CDR3, as DNA: TGTGCCAGCAGCGCCGGGACAAGGAACACTGAAGCTTTCTTT.

The rearrangement uses TRBV5-1 and TRBJ2-7; TRBD2 matches 7 bases. After removal of 0 bases from V and 4 bases from J, the junction contained 7 bases not matched to a gene. CDR3 length: 15 amino acids. The germline V gene encodes CDR1 SGHRS and CDR2 YFSETQ. CDR3 bases: TGCGCCAGCAGCTTGGCTGCGGGAGCAGGTTACGAGCAGTACTTC. Residues: CASSLAAGAGYEQYF.

The chain recombines TRBV5-4 with TRBJ2-2; D gene unclear. Germline V lookup: CDR1 SGHNT, CDR2 YYREEE (reference sequence). The CDR3 consists of 14 residues. V lost 10 bases, J lost 0 bases, and 13 bases lay in between. The CDR3 spells CAYSVQTNTGELFF. CDR3 sequence (DNA): TGTGCCTACAGTGTACAGACGAACACCGGGGAGCTGTTTTTT.

The genes are TRBV5-4 and TRBJ1-1, with D unclear. The V end was cut by 4 bases, the J end by 3 bases, with 16 bases between. There are 15 residues in the CDR3. Germline V gene data show CDR1 as SGHNT and CDR2 as YYREEE (reference sequence). CDR3 amino acids: CASSPEQPWDTEAFF. Written as DNA, the CDR3 is TGTGCCAGCAGCCCGGAACAGCCCTGGGACACTGAAGCTTTCTTT.

V usage is TRBV19 and J usage is TRBJ2-1; 9 nucleotides match TRBD1. Trimming took 7 bases from V and 4 from J; bases not matched to a gene: 11. The germline V gene encodes CDR1 LNHDA and CDR2 SQIVND (reference sequence). CDR3 length: 16 residues. CDR3 sequence: CASTRDGGTGYNEQFF. CDR3 DNA: TGTGCCAGTACCCGGGACGGTGGGACAGGGTACAATGAGCAGTTCTTC. Full variable domain (rest looked up from reference TRBV19 and TRBJ2-1): DGGITQSPKYLFRKEGQNVTLSCEQNLNHDAMYWYRQDPGQGLRLIYYSQIVNDFQKGDIAEGYSVSREKKESFPLTVTSAQKNPTAFYLCASTRDGGTGYNEQFFGPGTRLTVL.

Details on this clone: This CDR3 fails to terminate in the conserved phenylalanine or tryptophan, so it likely reflects a read error. V and J are TRBV19 and TRBJ1-1, with 7 nucleotides matching TRBD1. This CDR3 contains 13 residues. The ends lost 6 bases at V and 1 base at J; junction bases unmatched: 2. The V gene's germline CDR1 is LNHDA and CDR2 SQIVND (reference sequence). The CDR3 here is CASSRDRNTEAFL. CDR3 in DNA: TGTGCCAGTAGCCGGGACAGGAACACTGAAGCTTTCCTT.

The chain couples TRBV18 to TRBJ1-1; 9 nucleotides line up with TRBD1. The CDR3 is 15 residues long. V lost 3 bases to trimming and J lost 1 base; unmatched junction nucleotides: 3. The V gene's germline CDR1 is KGHSH and CDR2 LQKENI. The CDR3 DNA is TGTGCCAGCTCACCGACAGGGGGGCCGAACACTGAAGCTTTCTTT. The encoded protein is CASSPTGGPNTEAFF.

This chain uses TRBV29-1 with TRBJ2-3, with a possible D match to TRBD1 (5 bases). The V gene lost 1 base and the J gene lost 0 bases, with 14 bases spanning the gap. Germline V lookup: CDR1 SQVTM, CDR2 ANQGSEA. The CDR3 is 16 amino acids. The CDR3 sequence: CSVEGRRQSSTDTQYF. Here the CDR3 DNA reads TGCAGCGTTGAAGGAAGGCGACAGAGTAGCACAGATACGCAGTATTTT.

This sequence joins TRBV28 and TRBJ2-7; D may be TRBD1 (5 bases). This CDR3 spans 12 amino acids. The V and J ends lost 5 bases and 5 bases respectively, with 10 bases between them. Germline V gene data show CDR1 as MDHEN and CDR2 as SYDVKM. CDR3 sequence (DNA): TGTGCCAGCAGTACCAGGGTTCACGAGCAGTACTTC. Its protein product is CASSTRVHEQYF.

The chain is built from TRBV18 and TRBJ2-2; D may be TRBD2 (6 bases). The V gene lost 2 bases and the J gene lost 6 bases, with 13 bases spanning the gap. Looked up from germline, CDR1 is KGHSH and CDR2 is LQKENI. CDR3 length: 15 residues. CDR3 sequence reads: CASSPRLVVSGELFF. The DNA of the CDR3 is TGTGCCAGCTCACCAAGACTAGTTGTGTCCGGGGAGCTGTTTTTT.

The V call is TRBV19, the J call TRBJ1-2, with 7 positions matching TRBD1. The CDR3 totals 15 residues. CDR1 is LNHDA and CDR2 is SQIVND in the germline V gene (reference sequence). V trimming: 4 bases; J trimming: 4 bases; junction bases outside the gene matches: 9. The CDR3 DNA sequence: TGTGCCAGTAGTACCCGGGACAGTAGCGGCTATGGCTACACCTTC. Encoded protein: CASSTRDSSGYGYTF.